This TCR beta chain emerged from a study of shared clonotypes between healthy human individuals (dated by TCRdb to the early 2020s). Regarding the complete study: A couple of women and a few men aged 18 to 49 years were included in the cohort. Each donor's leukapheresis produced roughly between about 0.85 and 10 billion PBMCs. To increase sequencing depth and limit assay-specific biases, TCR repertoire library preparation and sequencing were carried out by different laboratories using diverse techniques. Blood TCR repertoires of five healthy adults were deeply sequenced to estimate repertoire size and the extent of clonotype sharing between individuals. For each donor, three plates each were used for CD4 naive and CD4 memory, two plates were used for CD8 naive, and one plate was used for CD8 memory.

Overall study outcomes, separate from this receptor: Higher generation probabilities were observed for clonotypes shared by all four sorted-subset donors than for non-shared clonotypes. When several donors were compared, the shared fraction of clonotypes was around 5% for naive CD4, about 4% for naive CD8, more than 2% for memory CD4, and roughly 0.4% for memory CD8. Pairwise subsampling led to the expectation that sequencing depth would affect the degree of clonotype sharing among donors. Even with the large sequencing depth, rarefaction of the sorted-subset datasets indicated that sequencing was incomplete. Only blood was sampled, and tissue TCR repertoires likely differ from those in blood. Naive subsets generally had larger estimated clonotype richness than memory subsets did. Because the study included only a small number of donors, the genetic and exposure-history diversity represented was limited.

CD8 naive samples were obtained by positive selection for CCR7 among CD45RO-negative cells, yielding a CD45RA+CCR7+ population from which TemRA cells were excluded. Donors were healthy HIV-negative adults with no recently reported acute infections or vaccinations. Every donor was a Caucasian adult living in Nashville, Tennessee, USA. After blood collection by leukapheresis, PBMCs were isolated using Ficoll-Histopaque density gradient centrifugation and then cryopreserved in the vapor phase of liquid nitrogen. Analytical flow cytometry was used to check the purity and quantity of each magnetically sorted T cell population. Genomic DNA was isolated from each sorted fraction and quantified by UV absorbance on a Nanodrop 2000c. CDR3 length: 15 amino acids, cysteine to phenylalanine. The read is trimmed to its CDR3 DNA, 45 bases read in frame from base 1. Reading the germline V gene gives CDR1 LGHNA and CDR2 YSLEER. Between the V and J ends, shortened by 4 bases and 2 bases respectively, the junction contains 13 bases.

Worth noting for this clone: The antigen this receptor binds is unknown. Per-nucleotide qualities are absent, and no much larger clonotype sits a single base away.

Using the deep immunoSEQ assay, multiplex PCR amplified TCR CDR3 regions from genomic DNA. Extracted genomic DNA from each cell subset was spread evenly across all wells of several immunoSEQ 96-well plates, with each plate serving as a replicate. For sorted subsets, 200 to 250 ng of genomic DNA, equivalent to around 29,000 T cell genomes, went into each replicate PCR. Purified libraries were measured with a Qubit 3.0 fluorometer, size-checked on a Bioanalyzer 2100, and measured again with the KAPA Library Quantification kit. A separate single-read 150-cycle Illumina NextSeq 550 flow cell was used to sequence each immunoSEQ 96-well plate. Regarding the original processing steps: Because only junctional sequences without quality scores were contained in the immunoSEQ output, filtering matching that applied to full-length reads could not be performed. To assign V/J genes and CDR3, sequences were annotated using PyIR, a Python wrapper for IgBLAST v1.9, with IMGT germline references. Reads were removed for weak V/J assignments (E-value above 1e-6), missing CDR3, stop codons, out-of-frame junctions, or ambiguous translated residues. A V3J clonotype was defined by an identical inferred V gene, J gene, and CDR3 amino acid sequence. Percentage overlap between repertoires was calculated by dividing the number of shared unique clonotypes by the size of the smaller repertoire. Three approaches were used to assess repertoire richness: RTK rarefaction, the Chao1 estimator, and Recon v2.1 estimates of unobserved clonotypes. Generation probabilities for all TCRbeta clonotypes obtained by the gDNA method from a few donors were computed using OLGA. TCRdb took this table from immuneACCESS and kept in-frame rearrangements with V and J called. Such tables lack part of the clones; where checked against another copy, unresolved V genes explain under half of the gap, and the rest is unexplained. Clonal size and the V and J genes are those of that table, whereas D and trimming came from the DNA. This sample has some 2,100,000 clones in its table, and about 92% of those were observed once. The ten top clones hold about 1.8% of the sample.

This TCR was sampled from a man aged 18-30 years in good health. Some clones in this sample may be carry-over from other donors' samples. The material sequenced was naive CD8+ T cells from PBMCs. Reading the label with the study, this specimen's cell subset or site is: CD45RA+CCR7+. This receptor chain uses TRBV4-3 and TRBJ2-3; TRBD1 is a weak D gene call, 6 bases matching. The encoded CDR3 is CASSPAQGLTDTQYF. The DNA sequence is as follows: TGCGCCAGCAGCCCGGCCCAGGGGCTCACAGATACGCAGTATTTT.